This T cell receptor beta chain was identified in a study of blood T cell repertoires in COVID-19. Study-wide context: In each case, the material was cDNA or gDNA derived from T cells, B-cell-depleted T cells, or PBMCs.

Participants came from under 30 US areas, aged about 18 to 95 years. Cohorts were based on clinical histories the participants reported. Using immunoSEQ multiplex PCR, the repertoire was profiled, and TCRdb retains in-frame clones only, with some absent. This sample has about 250,000 clones, with around 83% found just once. The TCR sequence derives from a woman aged 45-65 years who had been exposed to COVID-19. Sequenced: PBMCs or T cells enriched from blood (not recorded which).

CDR3 protein: CASSSNYEQYF. CDR3 sequence (DNA): TGTGCCAGCAGTTCTAATTACGAGCAGTACTTC. The chain joins TRBV28 to TRBJ2-7, with D unclear. V was clipped by 4 bases and J by 4 bases, with 5 bases between them. CDR1 MDHEN and CDR2 SYDVKM come from the germline V gene. CDR3 size: 11 residues.